In its sample, the clone carrying this TCR beta chain was seen a few times. What it binds is unknown. With 60 Vbeta and 13 Jbeta primers, the PCR was carried out. Profiled with immunoSEQ multiplex PCR; TCRdb holds only in-frame clones, not every one. The table records roughly 200,000 clones, just under 80% of them present only once. The record originates from a study of cytomegalovirus exposure and HLA in healthy donors. Study conclusions and caveats: Later analysis suggested most CMV-associated TCR beta chains were HLA-restricted.

There are 16 residues in the CDR3. Germline CDR1 MNHNS, CDR2 SASEGT. V lost 3 bases, J lost 1 base, and 5 bases stayed unmatched. The sequence derives from a female donor in good health and CMV-seronegative. Sequencing used PBMCs. The V call is TRBV6-1, the J call TRBJ2-3; 9 positions agree with TRBD2. The CDR3 region is CASSERASGGTDTQYF. The CDR3 nucleotides read TGTGCCAGCAGTGAGCGGGCTAGCGGGGGCACAGATACGCAGTATTTT.